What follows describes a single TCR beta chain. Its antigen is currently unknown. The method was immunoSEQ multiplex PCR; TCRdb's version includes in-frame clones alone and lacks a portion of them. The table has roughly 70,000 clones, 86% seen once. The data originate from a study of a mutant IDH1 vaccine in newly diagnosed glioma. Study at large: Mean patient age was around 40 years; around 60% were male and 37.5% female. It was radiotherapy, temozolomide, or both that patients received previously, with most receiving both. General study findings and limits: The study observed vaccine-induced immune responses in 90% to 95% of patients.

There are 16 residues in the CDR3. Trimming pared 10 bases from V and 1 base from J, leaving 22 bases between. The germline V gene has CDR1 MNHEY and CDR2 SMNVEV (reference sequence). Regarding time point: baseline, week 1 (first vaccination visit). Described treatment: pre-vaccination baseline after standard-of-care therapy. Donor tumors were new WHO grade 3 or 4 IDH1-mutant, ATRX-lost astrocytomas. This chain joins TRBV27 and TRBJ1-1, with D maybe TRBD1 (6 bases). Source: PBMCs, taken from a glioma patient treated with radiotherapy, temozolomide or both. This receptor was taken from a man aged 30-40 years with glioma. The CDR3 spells CATEPTGHSWNTEAFF. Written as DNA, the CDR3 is TGTGCCACCGAACCCACGGGACACTCTTGGAACACTGAAGCTTTCTTT.